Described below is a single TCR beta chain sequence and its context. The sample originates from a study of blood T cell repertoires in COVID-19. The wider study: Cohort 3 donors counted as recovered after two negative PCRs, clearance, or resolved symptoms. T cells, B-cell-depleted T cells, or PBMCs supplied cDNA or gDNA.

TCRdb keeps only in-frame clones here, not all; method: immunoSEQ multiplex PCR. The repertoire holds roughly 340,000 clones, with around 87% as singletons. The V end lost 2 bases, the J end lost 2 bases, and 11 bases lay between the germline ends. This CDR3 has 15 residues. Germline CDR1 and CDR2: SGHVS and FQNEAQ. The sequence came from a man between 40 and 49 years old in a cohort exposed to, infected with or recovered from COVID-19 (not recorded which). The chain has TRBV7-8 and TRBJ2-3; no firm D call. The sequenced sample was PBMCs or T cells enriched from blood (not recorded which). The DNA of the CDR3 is TGTGCCAGCAGCTTAATCAGGAAACCCACAGATACGCAGTATTTT. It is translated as CASSLIRKPTDTQYF. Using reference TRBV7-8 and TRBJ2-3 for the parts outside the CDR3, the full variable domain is GAGVSQSPRYKVAKRGQDVALRCDPISGHVSLFWYQQALGQGPEFLTYFQNEAQLDKSGLPSDRFFAERPEGSVSTLKIQRTQQEDSAVYLCASSLIRKPTDTQYFGPGTRLTVL.